These T cell receptor beta chains were read from a single sample in a study of CD8 T cells in Susac syndrome. MiXCR, run by TCRdb on the immunoSEQ multiplex PCR reads, gives a single entry per CDR3 protein. The data hold about 150,000 distinct CDR3 sequences, with around 96% observed a single time. Sequencing input: CD4+ T cells from PBMCs. The receptors here all came from a human donor with Susac syndrome. The CDR3 runs from the conserved cysteine through the conserved F or W. A D gene is named only where the DNA matches it firmly. Expanded clones are given a class, and other clones once, few, many or no size at all.

j_call d_call v_call clone_size cdr3_nt cdr3_aa
TRBJ2-1 - TRBV6-5 - TGTGCCAGCAGTTCCTGGACTGGGGGACTCAATGAGCAGTTCTTC CASSSWTGGLNEQFF
TRBJ1-2 TRBD1 TRBV14 - TGTGCCAGCAGCCAAGTGGATGGGACAGGGAGGAATGGCTACACCTTC CASSQVDGTGRNGYTF
TRBJ2-4 - TRBV3-1 - TGTGCCAGCAGCCAAGAATCCCTAGCCAAAAACATTCAGTACTTC CASSQESLAKNIQYF
TRBJ1-2 - TRBV3-1 - TGTGCCAGCAGCCACCCCAAAGGCGGCTACACCTTC CASSHPKGGYTF
TRBJ2-7 - TRBV12-3/TRBV12-4 - TGTGCCAGCAGGTTAGGGGGGGGACAGCCCTACGAGCAGTACTTC CASRLGGGQPYEQYF
TRBJ2-3 - TRBV20-1 - TGCAGTGCTAGCGGGGCGGACACAGATACGCAGTATTTT CSASGADTDTQYF
TRBJ1-6 - TRBV25-1 - TGTGCCAGCAGTGAATCCGCTGGCGGAAATTCACCCCTCCACTTT CASSESAGGNSPLHF
TRBJ2-2 - TRBV4-2 - TGTGCCAGCAGCCACGCTACCGGGGAGCTGTTTTTT CASSHATGELFF
TRBJ2-3 - TRBV5-4 - TGTGCCAGCAGCTTTTCTGTGGATACGCAGTATTTT CASSFSVDTQYF
TRBJ2-5 - TRBV25-1 - TGTGCCAGCAGTGACCCCAGGCGGGGACAAGAGACCCAGTACTTC CASSDPRRGQETQYF
TRBJ2-7 TRBD1 TRBV6-1 - TGTGCCAGCAGGACCACTGGGGGACAGGTACTCTACGAGCAGTACTTC CASRTTGGQVLYEQYF
TRBJ2-7 TRBD2 TRBV7-2 - TGTGCCAGCAGCTCGGGGGGAGGCTACGAGCAGTACTTC CASSSGGGYEQYF
TRBJ2-7 - TRBV15 - TGTGCCACCAGTCTAGATCGGCGGAGGGAGCAGTACTTC CATSLDRRREQYF
TRBJ1-2 TRBD1 TRBV5-1 - TGCGCCAGCAGCCCGGGACAGGCCCACTATGGCTACACCTTC CASSPGQAHYGYTF
TRBJ2-5 - TRBV2 - TGTGCCAGCAGTGTACCGGGACCACAAGAGACCCAGTACTTC CASSVPGPQETQYF
TRBJ1-3 - TRBV9 once TGTGCCAGCAGCCCCCGACAGGTCAACACCATATATTTT CASSPRQVNTIYF
TRBJ2-1 - TRBV9 - TGTGCCAGCAGCCCTACAAACAGCAATGAGCAGTTCTTC CASSPTNSNEQFF
TRBJ1-5 - TRBV19 - TGTGCCAGTAGTATAGCCAATCAGCCCCAGCATTTT CASSIANQPQHF
TRBJ2-1 - TRBV4-3 - TGCGCCAGCAGCCAAGACGGCCAGGGAGTGAATGAGCAGTTCTTC CASSQDGQGVNEQFF
TRBJ2-2 - TRBV11-3 - TGTGCCAGCAGCCACGGGCCGCTGGGTTTCGGGACCGGGGAGCTGTTTTTT CASSHGPLGFGTGELFF
TRBJ2-1 - TRBV12-3/TRBV12-4 - TGTGCCAGCAACCAGCGGAGTTTCAATGAGCAGTTCTTC CASNQRSFNEQFF
TRBJ2-7 - TRBV20-1 - TGCAGTGCTAGAGTTCTAGCTCTCGAGCAGTACTTC CSARVLALEQYF
TRBJ2-5 TRBD2 TRBV2 - TGTGCCAGCAGCCTACGACTAGCGGCCCAAGAGACCCAGTACTTC CASSLRLAAQETQYF
TRBJ1-2 - TRBV9 - TGTGCCAGCAGCGTAGGCGGGGGCTATGGCTACACCTTC CASSVGGGYGYTF
TRBJ1-1 - TRBV9 - TGTGCCAGCAGCGTAGATGGGGCGCCGAACACTGAAGCTTTCTTT CASSVDGAPNTEAFF
TRBJ2-7 - TRBV10-3 - TGTGCCATCAGTGATAGTTTCGGCACGAGCTCCTACGAGCAGTACTTC CAISDSFGTSSYEQYF
TRBJ2-7 - TRBV13 - TGTGCCAGTCGCAAGGGTGGCAGAACCTACGAGCAGTACTTC CASRKGGRTYEQYF
TRBJ2-5 - TRBV25-1 - TGTGCCAGCAGTGTGGGCCGGGAGACCCAGTACTTC CASSVGRETQYF
TRBJ2-3 TRBD2 TRBV7-7 - TGTGCCAGCAGCTTAGCGCTCTCTAGCGGGGGTGCTAGCACAGATACGCAGTATTTT CASSLALSSGGASTDTQYF
TRBJ1-1 TRBD1 TRBV4-2 - TGTGCCAGCAGCCAAGACCGGGACAGGGGGATTACTGAAGCTTTCTTT CASSQDRDRGITEAFF
TRBJ1-1 - TRBV25-1 - TGTGCCAGCAGTGCTTTAACTGAAGCTTTCTTT CASSALTEAFF
TRBJ1-4 TRBD1 TRBV9 - TGTGCCAGCAGCGCCGGACAGGGAAATGAAAAACTGTTTTTT CASSAGQGNEKLFF
TRBJ2-7 - TRBV3-1 - TGTGCCAGCAGCCCTCGGGACCGAACCTACGAGCAGTACTTC CASSPRDRTYEQYF
TRBJ1-5 - TRBV2 once TGTGCCAGCAGGCCCTCCAATCAGCCCCAGCATTTT CASRPSNQPQHF
TRBJ1-6 - TRBV9 - TGTGCCAGCAGCGCCAAACGGGGGGGTGGTAATTCACCCCTCCACTTT CASSAKRGGGNSPLHF
TRBJ2-7 - TRBV7-2 - TGTGCCAGCAGCTTAACGATGTCTGGGGGGGCCGGGCAGTACTTC CASSLTMSGGAGQYF
TRBJ1-1 TRBD1 TRBV3-1 - TGTGCCAGCAGCCGCCGGGACAGCAACACTGAAGCTTTCTTT CASSRRDSNTEAFF
TRBJ1-1 - TRBV6-2/TRBV6-3 - TGTGCCAGCAGTCACCGGGACACCACTGAAGCTTTCTTT CASSHRDTTEAFF
TRBJ2-1 TRBD2 TRBV18 - TGTGCCAGCTCACCCCCGGGACTAGCGGACAATGAGCAGTTCTTC CASSPPGLADNEQFF
TRBJ2-7 - TRBV4-1 - TGCGCCAGCAGCCAAGACAAGGCAGGGCATGGGGAAATCGAGCAGTACTTC CASSQDKAGHGEIEQYF
TRBJ2-4 - TRBV7-9 - TGTGCCAGCAGCTCCCCAGGGGCTAGGATGTACATTCAGTACTTC CASSSPGARMYIQYF
TRBJ2-2 - TRBV7-6 - TGTGCCAGCAGCTCTCAGGGTCCCGGGGAGCTGTTTTTT CASSSQGPGELFF
TRBJ1-6 - TRBV6-2/TRBV6-3 - TGTGCCAGCAGTTACTCAGGGGGATACTCACCCCTCCACTTT CASSYSGGYSPLHF
TRBJ1-6 - TRBV11-2 - TGTGCCAGCATCATTGGGAGGGGGACCAATTCACCCCTCCACTTT CASIIGRGTNSPLHF
TRBJ2-1 - TRBV24-1 - TGTGCCACCAGTGATGCCAGCGGGGACAACTACAATGAGCAGTTCTTC CATSDASGDNYNEQFF
TRBJ2-5 - TRBV29-1 - TGCAGCGTTGAAAGACCGGCCCAGTACTTC CSVERPAQYF
TRBJ1-3 - TRBV14 - TGTGCCAGCAGCATTGACAGGGGAAACACCATATATTTT CASSIDRGNTIYF
TRBJ1-1 - TRBV15 once TGTGCCACCAGCGTGGATTTGGCGAACACTGAAGCTTTCTTT CATSVDLANTEAFF
TRBJ1-5 - TRBV7-3 - TGTGCCAGCAGCTTAAGGCAGGGCAACAATCAGCCCCAGCATTTT CASSLRQGNNQPQHF
TRBJ1-2 - TRBV25-1 - TGTGCCAGCAGTGGGACGGCCAATTGGAATGGCTACACCTTC CASSGTANWNGYTF
TRBJ2-1 TRBD1 TRBV5-1 - TGCGCCAGCAGCGAGGGGACAGGGGACAATGAGCAGTTCTTC CASSEGTGDNEQFF
TRBJ2-1 - TRBV5-1 - TGCGCCAGCAGCACAGATAGGAACTACAATGAGCAGTTCTTC CASSTDRNYNEQFF
TRBJ2-3 TRBD2 TRBV2 once TGTGCCAGCAGGACTAGCGGGGGGGTCACAGATACGCAGTATTTT CASRTSGGVTDTQYF
TRBJ2-7 - TRBV5-4 - TGTGCCAGCAGCTTGACTTCTCTGATGTACTTC CASSLTSLMYF